A single sample gave rise to the 10 T cell receptor beta chains below, sequenced in a study of T cell responses to AZD1222 COVID-19 vaccine (dated by TCRdb to 2020 to 2022). The library was built by means of the immunoSEQ multiplex PCR assay. TCRdb took this table from immuneACCESS and kept in-frame rearrangements with V and J called. Such tables lack part of the clones; where checked against another copy, unresolved V genes explain under half of the gap, and the rest is unexplained. This sample lists fewer than 130,000 clones; 80% to 95% were detected once. Of the sample, roughly 2.5% falls within the top ten clones. The sample's time point label is to be understood as: about 28 days (+/-7) after the second vaccine dose. The source was peripheral blood, collected 28 days after the second AZD1222 dose. The origin of the receptors is an adult who received the AZD1222 COVID-19 vaccine.

The chain combines TRBV9 with TRBJ2-2, with 7 bases fitting TRBD2. The length of the CDR3 is 16 residues. With V trimmed by 0 bases and J by 3 bases, 5 bases remained unmatched. Germline values: CDR1 SGDLS, CDR2 YYNGEE. CDR3 sequence: CASSVVGLADTGELFF. The CDR3 bases are TGTGCCAGCAGCGTAGTCGGTCTAGCGGACACCGGGGAGCTGTTTTTT.

This clone was found once. The chain links TRBV13 to TRBJ2-5; 8 bases line up with TRBD2. Germline CDR1 and CDR2: PRHDT and FYEKMQ (reference sequence). CDR3 length: 14 residues. Germline trimming cut 11 bases from V and 7 bases from J; bases unmatched to any gene: 15. The CDR3 nucleotides read TGTGCCTCCAGCGGGGGCCCTGGATTCGGGACCCAGTACTTC. Translating it yields CASSGGPGFGTQYF. The full variable domain, rest sourced from reference TRBV13 and TRBJ2-5, is AAGVIQSPRHLIKEKRETATLKCYPIPRHDTVYWYQQGPGQDPQFLISFYEKMQSDKGSIPDRFSAQQFSDYHSELNMSSLELGDSALYFCASSGGPGFGTQYFGPGTRLLVL.

The chain uses TRBV5-4 and TRBJ1-1; 8 nucleotides agree with TRBD1. The V gene end was trimmed by 5 bases and the J gene end by 3 bases; junction bases not matched to a gene: 6. Germline V gene lookup returns CDR1 SGHNT and CDR2 YYREEE (reference sequence). There are 14 residues in the CDR3. CDR3 sequence reads: CASRATGDYTEAFF. CDR3 sequence (DNA): TGTGCCAGCAGAGCGACAGGGGATTACACTGAAGCTTTCTTT.

The chain joins TRBV7-6 to TRBJ1-2; 11 nucleotides line up with TRBD1. Unmatched junction bases numbered 4, after V lost 0 bases and J lost 4 bases. The CDR3 runs to 16 residues. Germline CDR1 SGHVS, CDR2 FNYEAQ. CDR3 coding DNA: TGTGCCAGCAGCTTAGCGGACAGGGGGCGACCCTATGGCTACACCTTC. This encodes CASSLADRGRPYGYTF.

This rearrangement joins TRBV2 to TRBJ1-2, with 7 positions matching TRBD1. V was pared by 5 bases and J by 7 bases, with 7 bases of the junction left unmatched. Germline V lookup: CDR1 SNHLY, CDR2 FYNNEI. The CDR3 length is 13 residues. CDR3 in amino acids: CASSLEGAAGYTF. The CDR3 coding sequence is TGTGCCAGCAGTCTCGAGGGGGCGGCTGGCTACACCTTC.

The chain employs TRBV2 and TRBJ2-7; TRBD1 matches 7 bases. The CDR3 sequence is 12 residues long. From germline, CDR1 is SNHLY and CDR2 FYNNEI. The trim removed 6 bases at V and 4 bases at J, leaving 3 bases unmatched. CDR3 region: CASREQGYEQYF. CDR3 in DNA: TGTGCCAGCAGGGAACAGGGGTACGAGCAGTACTTC.

Notes on this clone: This CDR3 is also generated by other DNA sequences in the sample. This chain connects TRBV2 to TRBJ2-5, with 13 bases aligning to TRBD2. After removal of 4 bases from V and 4 bases from J, the junction contained 0 bases not matched to a gene. CDR3 length: 14 residues. Germline CDR1 SNHLY, CDR2 FYNNEI. The CDR3 region is CASSGTSGGETQYF. CDR3 nucleotides: TGTGCCAGCAGTGGGACTAGCGGGGGAGAGACCCAGTACTTC.

The chain is built from TRBV5-1 and TRBJ2-3, with 9 bases lining up with TRBD1. The CDR3 runs 15 residues. V shed 4 bases and J 6 bases; nucleotides not matched to a gene: 9. The V gene's germline CDR1 is SGHRS and CDR2 YFSETQ. CDR3 region: CASSETGQGYDTQYF. The CDR3 nucleotides read TGCGCCAGCAGCGAAACGGGACAGGGTTATGATACGCAGTATTTT.

The V call is TRBV5-1, the J call TRBJ2-3; D ambiguous. CDR3 length: 14 residues. Trimming removed 3 bases at V and 2 bases at J, with 10 bases between. The germline CDR1 and CDR2 sequences are SGHRS and YFSETQ. CDR3 residues: CASSYQTATDTQYF. The CDR3 DNA follows: TGCGCCAGCAGCTATCAAACAGCCACAGATACGCAGTATTTT.

The chain links TRBV27 to TRBJ2-7; possibly TRBD1 or TRBD2 for D (6 bases each). This CDR3 is 15 amino acids long. Trimming shortened V by 4 bases and J by 0 bases, and 13 bases separated the two germline ends. Germline CDR1 is MNHEY and CDR2 is SMNVEV (reference sequence). CDR3 sequence (DNA): TGTGCCAGCAGTTCCCGGGGGCGGCTCTCCTACGAGCAGTACTTC. Translated: CASSSRGRLSYEQYF.